This entry is about one T cell receptor (beta chain). The PCR employed 60 Vbeta primers together with 13 Jbeta primers. The table came from immunoSEQ multiplex PCR; TCRdb's copy has only in-frame clones and leaves some out. This sample has about 150,000 clones, with approximately 80% found just once. The data originate from a study of cytomegalovirus exposure and HLA in healthy donors. This clonotype was sampled from a man in his forties in good health and CMV-seronegative. The source material was PBMCs.

The CDR3 region is CASSPGGLAGDREQFF. The CDR3 nucleotides read TGCGCCAGCAGCCCGGGGGGACTAGCGGGAGATCGTGAGCAGTTCTTC. The rearrangement joins TRBV4-3 to TRBJ2-1, with 14 bases lining up with TRBD2. The CDR3 runs to 16 residues. The V and J ends lost 4 bases and 9 bases, in that order; junction bases with no gene match: 8. CDR1 LGHNA and CDR2 YSLEER come from the germline V gene.